This T cell receptor (beta chain) was found in a study of T-cell reconstitution after alpha-beta-depleted transplantation in children. Molecular barcoding with unique molecular identifiers was used for the TCRbeta library. TCRdb processed the PCR reads anew with MiXCR; each CDR3 protein has one entry. The sample shows fewer than 550,000 distinct CDR3 sequences, over 9.5% of them seen only once. Turning to this clonotype: The antigen remains unidentified.

Germline V gene data show CDR1 as MNHEY and CDR2 as SMNVEV (reference sequence). CDR3 length: 16 residues. J gave up 4 bases and V 4 bases, and 10 bases lay outside the gene matches. General study findings and limits: Among T cells one year after transplant, newly produced cells accounted for most counts and diversity.

The sequence derives from a child aged 2 to 10 with inherited bone marrow failure, due to receive a stem cell transplant. The chain links TRBV27 to TRBJ2-1, with 7 bases aligning to TRBD1. The sequences come from PBMCs, collected before TCRalphabeta/CD19-depleted stem cell transplant. In DNA form, the CDR3 reads TGTGCCAGCAGTTCCCCCACAGGGGTTCGTTACAATGAGCAGTTCTTC. Protein sequence: CASSSPTGVRYNEQFF.